The clone carrying this T cell receptor beta chain was detected only a few times. Its target is unknown. On cycle 4 day 1 and cycle 7 day 1, as well as at baseline, blood was sampled. This entry comes from a study of OX40 agonist ivuxolimab in advanced cancers. Study as a whole: Melanoma, hepatocellular carcinoma, head and neck or renal cell cancer occurred in dose-escalation patients. Prior therapy, whether anti-PD-1, anti-PD-L1 or anti-CTLA-4, was allowed, and 30% to 40% had some. Findings and limits, study-wide: CD8+ T cells (on average) carried more expanded clones than CD4+ T cells.

Here immunoSEQ multiplex PCR was the method, and the copy in TCRdb shows in-frame clones only, minus some. The repertoire holds about 62,000 clones, 84% seen once, with around 2.4% in the top ten. There are 15 residues in the CDR3. The germline CDR1 and CDR2 sequences are SGHKS and YYEKEE (reference sequence). V was shortened by 0 bases and J by 8 bases, with 15 bases between the two germline ends. This rearrangement joins TRBV5-5 to TRBJ2-4, with D perhaps given as TRBD1 or TRBD2 (5 bases each). This clonotype was sampled from an adult with an advanced solid tumor such as melanoma, head and neck, liver or kidney cancer. The specimen comprised CD4+ or CD8+ T cells sorted from blood, sampled in a trial of the OX40 agonist ivuxolimab. CDR3 sequence (DNA): TGTGCCAGCAGCTTGGGGATAGGGGCAGCGGACATTCAGTACTTC. Protein: CASSLGIGAADIQYF.